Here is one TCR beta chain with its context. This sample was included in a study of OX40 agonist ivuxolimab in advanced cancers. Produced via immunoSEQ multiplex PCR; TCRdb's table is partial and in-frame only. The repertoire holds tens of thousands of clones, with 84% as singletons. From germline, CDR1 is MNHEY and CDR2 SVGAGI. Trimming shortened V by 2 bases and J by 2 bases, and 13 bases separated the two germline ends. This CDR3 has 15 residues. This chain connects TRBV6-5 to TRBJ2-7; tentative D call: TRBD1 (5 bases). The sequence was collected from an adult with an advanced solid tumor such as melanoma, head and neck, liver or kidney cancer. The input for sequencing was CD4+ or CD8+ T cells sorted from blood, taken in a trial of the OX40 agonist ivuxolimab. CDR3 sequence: CASSYGLGETYEQYF. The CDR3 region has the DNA TGTGCCAGCAGTTACGGGTTAGGGGAAACCTACGAGCAGTACTTC.